This T cell receptor (beta chain) was sequenced for a study of blood T cell repertoires in COVID-19 (dated by TCRdb to 2020 to 2022). In the study overall: Collaborator samples came from the United States, Italy and Spain and covered acute and convalescent phases of COVID-19. The material from the prospective study consisted of cDNA or gDNA derived from T cells, B-cell-depleted T cells, or PBMCs. The dataset comprised deeply sampled blood TCRbeta repertoires from subjects exposed to, actively infected with, or recovered from COVID-19. The repertoires were made available in a free public database intended to serve as a resource for research on the immune response to SARS-CoV-2. The samples were drawn from the first 160 participants of the ongoing ImmuneRACE study and from some 1,300 subjects provided by 6 global collaborators. Nearly every sample came with metadata listing a de-identified subject ID, COVID-19 status, age in years and sex. Where HLA class I and class II types were available, the types were taken from metadata supplied by the sample provider, not from assay-based typing.

Whole blood was collected in K2EDTA tubes by collaborating institutions according to the institutions' own protocols. For TCRbeta analysis, collaborators shipped samples in one of three forms: frozen whole blood, isolated PBMCs, or DNA extracted from either of those sample types. CDR1 and CDR2 are drawn from the germline V gene: SQVTM, ANQGSEA. The CDR3 goes from the cysteine to the phenylalanine over 12 residues. The kept DNA is CDR3 alone, 36 bases in frame from the first base. The germline ends are 9 bases apart after V is trimmed by 4 bases and J by 3 bases. There are a few counts of this clone. Its binding antigen is unknown. Base qualities are not at hand, and no much larger clone is one base apart. Study-level results and caveats: The quantity of clinical and demographic metadata differed by source and by participant and was supplied without curation.

TCRbeta CDR3 regions were amplified from genomic DNA using the immunoSEQ Assay, a bias-controlled multiplex PCR. For the original study's pipeline: Within the assay, amplification of reference gene primers was used to estimate how many nucleated cells each sample contained. Sequence reads were collapsed and filtered to measure the absolute abundance of every unique TCRbeta CDR3 rearrangement. For each sample, productive Simpson clonality was calculated as the square root of Simpson's diversity index across productive rearrangements. Here the immuneACCESS table is served through TCRdb, limited to in-frame sequences with V and J called. Missing clones are a known gap in these copies; in checked studies unresolved V genes cover under half, and the rest lacks a known reason. That table furnishes V, J and clone size, whereas the DNA furnished D and trimming. The sample profile shows over 250,000 clones; about 80% of them were found once. The ten largest clonotypes hold about 3% of the sample.

The receptor's source is an elderly woman with acute or convalescent COVID-19. Material for sequencing was peripheral blood. The rearranged segments are TRBV29-1 and TRBJ1-1, with the D gene not confidently named. The CDR3 region has the sequence CSVGADHTEAFF. The sequenced DNA is TGCAGCGTTGGGGCAGATCACACTGAAGCTTTCTTT.